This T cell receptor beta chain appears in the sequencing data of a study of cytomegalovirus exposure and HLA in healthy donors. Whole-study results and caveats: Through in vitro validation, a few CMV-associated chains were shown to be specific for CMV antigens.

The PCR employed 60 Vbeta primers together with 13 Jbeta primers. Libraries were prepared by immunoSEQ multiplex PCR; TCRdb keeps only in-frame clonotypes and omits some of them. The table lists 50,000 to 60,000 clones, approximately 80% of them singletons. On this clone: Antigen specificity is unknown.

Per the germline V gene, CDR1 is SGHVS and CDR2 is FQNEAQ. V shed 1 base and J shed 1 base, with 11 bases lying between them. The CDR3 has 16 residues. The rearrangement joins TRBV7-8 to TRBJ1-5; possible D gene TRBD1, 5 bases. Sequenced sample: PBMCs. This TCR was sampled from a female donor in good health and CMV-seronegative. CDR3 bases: TGTGCCAGCAGCTTAGAAGGCAGGGAAAGCAATCAGCCCCAGCATTTT. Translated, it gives CASSLEGRESNQPQHF.